What follows describes a single T cell receptor (beta chain). The antigen remains unidentified. This specimen comes from a study of glioma-infiltrating T cells after dendritic cell vaccination. Overall study: Samples are from glioblastoma patients in Phase I and II dendritic cell vaccine trials.

Specified time point: after dendritic cell vaccination, including at tumor progression/relapse. Only patients with spare fresh-frozen tumor and over two years of follow-up were included. All glioblastoma patients lacked an isocitrate dehydrogenase mutation. Findings and caveats of the study: Survival was not directly related to TCR clonality in these patients.

Germline CDR1 is SGDLS and CDR2 is YYNGEE. V shed 4 bases and J shed 6 bases, with 17 bases lying between them. The CDR3 runs 15 residues. Assay: immunoSEQ multiplex PCR; the TCRdb copy retains only in-frame clones and omits some. This table holds about 91,000 clones, approximately 80% found once. This chain joins TRBV9 and TRBJ1-5, with D perhaps matching TRBD1 (6 bases). This TCR came from a human donor with glioblastoma. The starting material was blood, obtained after dendritic cell vaccination. Here the CDR3 DNA reads TGTGCCAGCAGCATTACAGGGAACGTTGGTCAGCCCCAGCATTTT. This codes for CASSITGNVGQPQHF.